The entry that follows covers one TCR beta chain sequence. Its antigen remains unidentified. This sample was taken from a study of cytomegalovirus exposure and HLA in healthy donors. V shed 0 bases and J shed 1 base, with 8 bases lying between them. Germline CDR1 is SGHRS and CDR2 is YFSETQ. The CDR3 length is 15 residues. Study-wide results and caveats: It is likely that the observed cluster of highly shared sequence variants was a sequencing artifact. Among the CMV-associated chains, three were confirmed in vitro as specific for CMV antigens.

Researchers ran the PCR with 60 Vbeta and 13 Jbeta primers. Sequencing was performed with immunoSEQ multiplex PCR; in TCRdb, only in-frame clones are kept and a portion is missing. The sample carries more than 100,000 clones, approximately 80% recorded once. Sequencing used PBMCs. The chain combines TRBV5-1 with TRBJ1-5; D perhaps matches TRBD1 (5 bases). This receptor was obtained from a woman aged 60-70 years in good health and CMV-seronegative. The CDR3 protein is CASSLGSGSNQPQHF. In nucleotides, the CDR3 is TGCGCCAGCAGCTTGGGTTCAGGGAGCAATCAGCCCCAGCATTTT.